This is a list of T cell receptor beta chains from one sample in a study of cytomegalovirus exposure and HLA in healthy donors. Sequencing was performed with immunoSEQ multiplex PCR; in TCRdb, only in-frame clones are kept and a portion is missing. The sample features about 110,000 clones, with roughly 6.6% in its top ten. Sequencing input: PBMCs. These receptors were collected from a man in his forties in good health and CMV-seropositive. Each CDR3 is given with its conserved first and last residue. The order of the fields is J gene, V gene, CDR3 protein.

J gene: TRBJ1-5
V gene: TRBV19
CDR3 protein: CASSKLFNRGDQPQHF

J gene: TRBJ1-3
V gene: TRBV6-6
CDR3 protein: CASSPGNSGNTIYF

J gene: TRBJ2-5
V gene: TRBV27
CDR3 protein: CASSLYGRGKETQYF

J gene: TRBJ2-7
V gene: TRBV15
CDR3 protein: CATSREIRVNYEQYF

J gene: TRBJ1-2
V gene: TRBV7-8
CDR3 protein: CASSSQAGAPRGYTF

J gene: TRBJ1-1
V gene: TRBV14
CDR3 protein: CASSKTPGGTEAFF

J gene: TRBJ2-3
V gene: TRBV5-6
CDR3 protein: CASSFLAGGLWRGTDTQYF

J gene: TRBJ1-1
V gene: TRBV27
CDR3 protein: CASSLTTGNTEAFF

J gene: TRBJ2-5
V gene: TRBV2
CDR3 protein: CASSQLSGTGGETQYF

J gene: TRBJ2-2
V gene: TRBV7-8
CDR3 protein: CASSLVLMNTGELFF

J gene: TRBJ2-1
V gene: TRBV7-9
CDR3 protein: CASSVEGREENEQFF

J gene: TRBJ1-3
V gene: TRBV9
CDR3 protein: CASSVVDTGSGNTIYF

J gene: TRBJ2-2
V gene: TRBV6-1
CDR3 protein: CASSASTGRGTGELFF

J gene: TRBJ1-2
V gene: TRBV7-8
CDR3 protein: CASSLVEGANYGYTF

J gene: TRBJ1-2
V gene: TRBV7-2
CDR3 protein: CASSLAQGPNYGYTF

J gene: TRBJ2-4
V gene: TRBV6-5
CDR3 protein: CASSYLPRAAKNIQYF

J gene: TRBJ2-5
V gene: TRBV5-6
CDR3 protein: CASSLRDSASPRTQYF

J gene: TRBJ2-5
V gene: TRBV28
CDR3 protein: CASSATGLGETQYF

J gene: TRBJ1-1
V gene: TRBV7-6
CDR3 protein: CASSLEPLSEAFF

J gene: TRBJ2-2
V gene: TRBV18
CDR3 protein: CASSPGTSGAGELFF

J gene: TRBJ1-2
V gene: TRBV4-3
CDR3 protein: CASSQGYRTNYGYTF

J gene: TRBJ2-1
V gene: TRBV18
CDR3 protein: CASSPGSPNEQFF

J gene: TRBJ2-1
V gene: TRBV28
CDR3 protein: CASSRPYGLAGGGEQFF

J gene: TRBJ2-1
V gene: TRBV2
CDR3 protein: CASSESKAGMERPDEQFF

J gene: TRBJ1-5
V gene: TRBV2
CDR3 protein: CASSGDRVSFYSNQPQHF

J gene: TRBJ2-7
V gene: TRBV27
CDR3 protein: CATSLAGQTYEQYF

J gene: TRBJ2-7
V gene: TRBV5-4
CDR3 protein: CASSRDRSHEQYF

J gene: TRBJ2-1
V gene: TRBV5-1
CDR3 protein: CASSLVGAYNEQFF

J gene: TRBJ1-2
V gene: TRBV4-1
CDR3 protein: CASSQERLLNYGYTF

J gene: TRBJ1-4
V gene: TRBV10-2
CDR3 protein: CASTSPGVKKLFF

J gene: TRBJ2-1
V gene: TRBV5-1
CDR3 protein: CASSPGEASAYNEQFF

J gene: TRBJ2-1
V gene: TRBV10-3
CDR3 protein: CAIHPAGGVQFF

J gene: NA
V gene: TRBV7-9
CDR3 protein: CASSPTGSYEQYF

J gene: TRBJ2-7
V gene: TRBV5-8
CDR3 protein: CASLVRAYEQYF

J gene: TRBJ2-5
V gene: TRBV5-4
CDR3 protein: CASSSPRGPNQETQYF

J gene: TRBJ2-7
V gene: TRBV2
CDR3 protein: CASSSGGIYEQYF

J gene: TRBJ2-1
V gene: TRBV29-1
CDR3 protein: CSVDGLELAYEQFF

J gene: TRBJ1-5
V gene: TRBV2
CDR3 protein: CATNQGVGGGDQPQHF

J gene: TRBJ1-4
V gene: TRBV10-3
CDR3 protein: CAISERGISNEKLFF

J gene: TRBJ1-2
V gene: TRBV11-2
CDR3 protein: CASSPIPTGADGYTF

J gene: TRBJ1-6
V gene: TRBV6-6
CDR3 protein: CASSYREPNSPLHF

J gene: TRBJ1-3
V gene: TRBV7-6
CDR3 protein: CASSLTVSDTIYF

J gene: TRBJ1-1
V gene: TRBV7-9
CDR3 protein: CASSLGYRDEAFF

J gene: TRBJ2-3
V gene: TRBV7-9
CDR3 protein: CASSFDRGGTDTQYF

J gene: TRBJ1-2
V gene: TRBV25-1
CDR3 protein: CASSGGQGLGGFGYTF

J gene: TRBJ1-2
V gene: TRBV13
CDR3 protein: CASSIGVSYGYTF

J gene: TRBJ2-2
V gene: TRBV6-6
CDR3 protein: CASSNTNTGELFF

J gene: TRBJ1-1
V gene: TRBV7-9
CDR3 protein: CASSLKEGRAFF

J gene: TRBJ2-3
V gene: TRBV5-4
CDR3 protein: CASSLYWGVTSTDTQYF

J gene: TRBJ1-2
V gene: TRBV7-6
CDR3 protein: CASSVGTGNYGYTF

J gene: TRBJ2-1
V gene: TRBV18
CDR3 protein: CASSPGQGDKNEQFF

J gene: TRBJ2-2
V gene: TRBV9
CDR3 protein: CASSVEREGNTGELFF

J gene: TRBJ2-3
V gene: TRBV27
CDR3 protein: CASRTSGSWGTDTQYF